The 24 T cell receptor beta chains below come from one sample, sequenced in a study of blood T cell repertoires in COVID-19. The method was immunoSEQ multiplex PCR; TCRdb's version includes in-frame clones alone and lacks a portion of them. The sample lists about 200,000 clones, roughly 77% occurring once. Sequences were obtained from peripheral blood. These receptors were collected from a woman aged 40 to 50 with COVID-19, enrolled during active disease.

This chain uses TRBV20-1 with TRBJ2-3; D unclear. The length of the CDR3 is 14 residues. Per the germline V gene, CDR1 is DFQATT and CDR2 is SNEGSKA (reference sequence). Trimming took 3 bases from V and 2 from J, leaving 12 bases between them. Written as DNA, the CDR3 is TGCAGTGCTAGTCGACTCAGTCTCACAGATACGCAGTATTTT. As protein: CSASRLSLTDTQYF.

The gene calls are TRBV3-1 (or the pseudogene TRBV3-2) and TRBJ2-3; no clear D gene. The germline V gene has CDR1 LGHDT and CDR2 YNNKEL (reference sequence). Deletions cut 0 bases from V and 6 bases from J, with 10 bases between. This CDR3 comprises 14 residues. In nucleotides, the CDR3 is TGTGCCAGCAGCCAAGAAGGTCACGGGGATACGCAGTATTTT. This codes for CASSQEGHGDTQYF.

The rearrangement links TRBV6-1 to TRBJ2-1; 10 nucleotides match TRBD2. The CDR3 has 16 amino acids. Germline V CDR1 and CDR2: MNHNS, SASEGT. V shed 1 base and J 9 bases; nucleotides not matched to a gene: 9. The CDR3 nucleotides are TGTGCCAGCAGTGAAGAGGTCAGCGGGAGGGATGGTGAGCAGTTCTTC. Encoded protein: CASSEEVSGRDGEQFF.

This chain connects TRBV5-5 to TRBJ1-2; D is perhaps TRBD1 (5 bases). Trimming removed 7 bases from V and 8 bases from J, with 21 bases in between. CDR1 and CDR2 from the germline V gene are SGHKS and YYEKEE (reference sequence). The CDR3 runs to 14 residues. The CDR3 region has the DNA TGTGCCAGCTCCGCGGCAGGTTTTGGGGCAGGCTACACCTTC. Protein sequence: CASSAAGFGAGYTF.

This chain connects TRBV19 to TRBJ2-1; 10 nucleotides agree with TRBD2. The CDR3 length is 17 residues. CDR1 LNHDA and CDR2 SQIVND come from the germline V gene (reference sequence). V lost 3 bases to trimming and J lost 6 bases; unmatched junction nucleotides: 11. The CDR3 nucleotides are TGTGCCAGTAGTATGGTTCACCTAGCGGGGGTGGGCAATGAGCAGTTCTTC. Its protein is CASSMVHLAGVGNEQFF.

This chain joins TRBV3-1 (or the pseudogene TRBV3-2) and TRBJ1-1; no reliable D call. Deletions cut 4 bases from V and 5 bases from J, with 17 bases between. The CDR3 is made up of 15 amino acids. Germline V lookup: CDR1 LGHDT, CDR2 YNNKEL (reference sequence). The CDR3 DNA reads as TGTGCCAGCAGCCGACTCGGACCAGGCGGGACTGAAGCTTTCTTT. Its translation: CASSRLGPGGTEAFF.

This rearrangement joins TRBV5-1 to TRBJ2-3, with D hard to call. Germline lookup yields CDR1 SGHRS and CDR2 YFSETQ. There are 14 residues in the CDR3. V was clipped by 0 bases and J by 4 bases, with 9 bases between them. CDR3 DNA: TGCGCCAGCAGCTTGGATAGTTCGGCAGATACGCAGTATTTT. Translating it yields CASSLDSSADTQYF.

The rearrangement links TRBV6-6 to TRBJ2-2; 7 bases line up with TRBD2. The CDR3 is 15 amino acids. Per germline, CDR1 MNHNY and CDR2 SVGAGI (reference sequence). V shed 6 bases and J 4 bases; nucleotides not matched to a gene: 8. CDR3 in amino acids: CASSSGGILTGELFF. CDR3 bases: TGTGCCAGCAGCTCGGGGGGAATACTCACCGGGGAGCTGTTTTTT.

The J gene is TRBJ2-3, the V gene TRBV29-1; 7 positions agree with TRBD2. This CDR3 has 15 residues. CDR1 is SQVTM, CDR2 ANQGSEA, per germline. With V trimmed by 6 bases and J by 0 bases, 9 bases remained unmatched. The CDR3 DNA reads TGCAGCGTGTCCCCCGTCGGGGGGAGCACAGATACGCAGTATTTT. It encodes CSVSPVGGSTDTQYF.

The chain combines TRBV2 with TRBJ2-3; 9 bases match TRBD1. Germline assignment: CDR1 SNHLY and CDR2 FYNNEI. V was clipped by 5 bases and J by 3 bases; unmatched bases: 6. The CDR3 contains 15 residues. CDR3 DNA: TGTGCCAGCAGTCAGACAGGGGGAACGACAGATACGCAGTATTTT. It specifies CASSQTGGTTDTQYF.

The chain recombines TRBV5-1 with TRBJ1-2; possible D gene TRBD1, 6 bases. Trimming left V 0 bases short and J 8 bases short, with 17 bases between. The CDR3 consists of 15 residues. Germline CDR1 is SGHRS and CDR2 is YFSETQ. The CDR3 protein is CASSLARTAIHGYTF. As DNA, the CDR3 is TGCGCCAGCAGCTTGGCCAGGACAGCTATACACGGCTACACCTTC.

V is TRBV12-3 or TRBV12-4 and J is TRBJ1-1; D is uncertain. Trimming left V 5 bases short and J 5 bases short, with 12 bases between. This CDR3 is 13 amino acids long. In DNA form, the CDR3 reads TGTGCCAGCAGTCCCTACCTTCGGACTGAAGCTTTCTTT. Residues: CASSPYLRTEAFF.

The chain is built from TRBV27 and TRBJ1-6, with a weak D call TRBD1 (5 bases). Trimming took off 9 bases at V and 0 bases at J, with 6 bases between the two ends. In germline, CDR1 is MNHEY, CDR2 SMNVEV (reference sequence). The CDR3 contains 13 residues. CDR3 sequence (DNA): TGTGCCAGTACAGGCTCCTATAATTCACCCCTCCACTTT. Translation: CASTGSYNSPLHF.

The chain joins TRBV10-3 to TRBJ2-5; D gene ambiguous. This CDR3 has 14 residues. Trimming stripped 0 bases from V and 3 bases from J, with 8 bases between. Germline V gene data show CDR1 as ENHRY and CDR2 as SYGVKD. The CDR3 region is CAISESGVEETQYF. As DNA, the CDR3 is TGTGCCATCAGTGAGTCCGGAGTTGAAGAGACCCAGTACTTC.

The rearrangement links TRBV5-6 to TRBJ1-4; 7 nucleotides line up with TRBD1. The length of the CDR3 is 15 residues. V shed 5 bases, J shed 1 base, and the junction held 5 bases outside the gene matches. The germline CDR1 and CDR2 sequences are SGHDT and YYEEEE. The CDR3, as DNA: TGTGCCAGCAGTCACAGGGGAGGAACTAATGAAAAACTGTTTTTT. It encodes CASSHRGGTNEKLFF.

This clone was counted a few times. The V call is TRBV3-1 (or the pseudogene TRBV3-2), the J call TRBJ2-5; D unresolved. The length of the CDR3 is 14 residues. With 1 base removed from V and 1 base from J, the gap between germline ends came to 7 bases. Germline CDR1 LGHDT, CDR2 YNNKEL (reference sequence). The CDR3 nucleotides are TGTGCCAGCAGCCAAGGCCTTAGCCAAGAGACCCAGTACTTC. Amino acids: CASSQGLSQETQYF.

The V call is TRBV12-3 or TRBV12-4, the J call TRBJ1-1, with TRBD1 as a possible D gene (5 bases). CDR3 size: 12 residues. With 6 bases removed from V and 10 bases from J, the gap between germline ends came to 15 bases. The CDR3 nucleotides read TGTGCCAGCAGACAGGTCCCATATGGAGCTTTCTTT. This translates into CASRQVPYGAFF.

The chain combines TRBV13 with TRBJ2-1; no clear D. Between the trimmed V and J ends, which lost 4 bases and 8 bases, there was a span of 9 bases. This CDR3 has 12 amino acids. Per the germline V gene, CDR1 is PRHDT and CDR2 is FYEKMQ (reference sequence). In nucleotides, the CDR3 is TGTGCCAGCAGCTCATTAGCCTATGAGCAGTTCTTC. As protein: CASSSLAYEQFF. Drawing the rest from reference TRBV13 and TRBJ2-1, the complete variable domain is AAGVIQSPRHLIKEKRETATLKCYPIPRHDTVYWYQQGPGQDPQFLISFYEKMQSDKGSIPDRFSAQQFSDYHSELNMSSLELGDSALYFCASSSLAYEQFFGPGTRLTVL.

With respect to this clone: Other DNA sequences from this sample encode an identical CDR3 as well. This chain uses TRBV27 with TRBJ1-2, with 9 bases identical to TRBD1. Germline V gene lookup returns CDR1 MNHEY and CDR2 SMNVEV (reference sequence). The CDR3 sequence is 14 residues long. The J segment lost 5 bases and the V segment lost 5 bases, leaving 6 bases of the junction unmatched. CDR3 sequence (DNA): TGTGCCAGCAGTCCCGGACAGGGGATATATGGCTACACCTTC. Protein: CASSPGQGIYGYTF.

This clone was found many times. The CDR3 nucleotides read TGTGCCAGCAGCCCTGGACAGGGAGGAGACGAGACCCAGTACTTC. This codes for CASSPGQGGDETQYF. This chain joins TRBV9 and TRBJ2-5, with 8 bases fitting TRBD1. V gave up 4 bases and J gave up 5 bases; unmatched junction bases: 10. Germline CDR1 reads SGDLS; CDR2 reads YYNGEE. The CDR3 totals 15 residues.

The CDR3 sequence is CATGTSPLGGTGELFF. CDR3 DNA sequence: TGTGCCACCGGGACTAGCCCACTCGGGGGCACCGGGGAGCTGTTTTTT. This chain links TRBV7-9 with TRBJ2-2; 9 bases fit TRBD2. Germline assignment: CDR1 SEHNR and CDR2 FQNEAQ (reference sequence). Unmatched junction bases numbered 13, after V lost 10 bases and J lost 4 bases. This CDR3 is built from 16 residues.

The chain is built from TRBV5-6 and TRBJ2-2; D unresolved. The CDR3 contains 13 residues. The germline V gene encodes CDR1 SGHDT and CDR2 YYEEEE. Between the trimmed V and J ends, which lost 1 base and 4 bases, there was a span of 5 bases. CDR3 sequence (DNA): TGTGCCAGCAGCTTGTACGGCACCGGGGAGCTGTTTTTT. Amino acids: CASSLYGTGELFF.

This chain uses TRBV5-1 with TRBJ2-3; 10 bases agree with TRBD2. CDR3 length: 17 amino acids. CDR1 and CDR2 (germline): SGHRS, YFSETQ. V trimming: 0 bases; J trimming: 1 base; junction bases outside the gene matches: 5. This CDR3 is CASSLGLAGAGTDTQYF. In nucleotides, the CDR3 is TGCGCCAGCAGCTTGGGCCTAGCGGGAGCTGGCACAGATACGCAGTATTTT.

This sequence joins TRBV7-9 and TRBJ2-1; TRBD2 aligns across 8 bases. The germline V gene has CDR1 SEHNR and CDR2 FQNEAQ (reference sequence). V lost 4 bases to trimming and J lost 8 bases; unmatched junction nucleotides: 7. The length of the CDR3 is 14 residues. CDR3 amino acids: CASSWGLGIDEQFF. The CDR3 nucleotides read TGTGCCAGCAGCTGGGGACTAGGCATCGATGAGCAGTTCTTC.